These 22 T cell receptor beta chains came from one sample sequenced in a study of blood T cell repertoires in COVID-19. Method: immunoSEQ multiplex PCR; TCRdb's copy keeps in-frame clones and lacks some. The sample lists roughly 200,000 clones, nearly 90% seen once, with 0.6% to 0.8% in the top ten. The source material was peripheral blood. The origin of the receptors is a man aged 50-60 years with acute or convalescent COVID-19.

V is TRBV28 and J is TRBJ2-7, with a weak D call TRBD2 (6 bases). Trimming stripped 4 bases from V and 3 bases from J, with 16 bases between. The CDR3 spans 15 residues. Germline CDR1 is MDHEN and CDR2 is SYDVKM. The CDR3 region has the DNA TGTGCCAGCAGTTCCCTGGGCGGGGAAGACTACGAGCAGTACTTC. This sequence encodes CASSSLGGEDYEQYF.

The V call is TRBV5-5, the J call TRBJ2-3, with D perhaps TRBD2 (7 bases). Germline V lookup: CDR1 SGHKS, CDR2 YYEKEE (reference sequence). The CDR3 loop spans 16 amino acids. Trimming removed 0 bases at V and 6 bases at J, with 17 bases between. This chain's CDR3 is CASSLDLRGAADTQYF. CDR3 coding DNA: TGTGCCAGCAGCTTGGACCTCCGGGGGGCCGCGGATACGCAGTATTTT.

V and J are TRBV6-2 or TRBV6-3 and TRBJ1-1, with TRBD1 identical over 10 bases. The junction had 14 bases not matched to a gene; V was cut back by 3 bases and J by 4 bases. CDR1 and CDR2 from the germline V gene are MNHEY and SVGEGT. CDR3 length: 18 amino acids. DNA for the CDR3: TGTGCCAGCAGTTATACGGGACAGGGGAGAGTAGTACGCACTGAAGCTTTCTTT. The encoded protein is CASSYTGQGRVVRTEAFF.

The rearrangement joins TRBV6-7 to TRBJ2-2; 10 nucleotides agree with TRBD1. TRBV6-7 is sorted into the ORF group, with uncertain function. The CDR3 covers 14 residues. Germline trimming cut 4 bases from V and 6 bases from J; bases unmatched to any gene: 2. CDR3 amino acids: CASSWTGGPGELFF. The CDR3 coding sequence is TGTGCCAGCAGTTGGACAGGGGGGCCCGGGGAGCTGTTTTTT.

The chain links TRBV18 to TRBJ1-1; D is unclear. Germline-derived CDR1 and CDR2 are KGHSH and LQKENI. The CDR3 is made up of 14 amino acids. With 2 bases removed from V and 0 bases from J, the gap between germline ends came to 7 bases. Written as DNA, the CDR3 is TGTGCCAGCTCACCAACTGCGGTGAACACTGAAGCTTTCTTT. Amino acid sequence: CASSPTAVNTEAFF.

The chain joins TRBV15 to TRBJ1-1, with D unresolved. This CDR3 is built from 13 residues. V was pared by 1 base and J by 6 bases, with 9 bases between. Looked up from germline, CDR1 is LNHNV and CDR2 is YYDKDF (reference sequence). This CDR3 is CATSRGMGPEAFF. CDR3 nucleotides: TGTGCCACCAGCAGAGGTATGGGCCCTGAAGCTTTCTTT.

V usage is TRBV5-5 and J usage is TRBJ2-1; 7 bases are a match to TRBD2. Germline-derived CDR1 and CDR2 are SGHKS and YYEKEE (reference sequence). CDR3 length: 14 residues. The V gene end was trimmed by 4 bases and the J gene end by 9 bases; junction bases not matched to a gene: 10. The CDR3 protein is CASSHDRPGGEQFF. The CDR3 DNA reads as TGTGCCAGCAGCCATGACCGTCCGGGGGGTGAGCAGTTCTTC.

The V call is TRBV6-1, the J call TRBJ2-7; possibly TRBD2 for D (6 bases). V dropped 2 bases and J dropped 2 bases, with 16 bases sitting between them. From germline, CDR1 is MNHNS and CDR2 SASEGT. CDR3 size: 16 residues. CDR3 sequence (DNA): TGTGCCAGCAGTGAACGTTTCCAGCGGGCGACCTACGAGCAGTACTTC. It translates to CASSERFQRATYEQYF.

This sequence joins TRBV28 and TRBJ1-3; 7 nucleotides match TRBD1. The CDR3 spans 16 residues. Germline trimming cut 5 bases from V and 0 bases from J; bases unmatched to any gene: 7. Germline values: CDR1 MDHEN, CDR2 SYDVKM. The CDR3 loop is CASSGLGQTSGNTIYF. The CDR3 nucleotides are TGTGCCAGCAGTGGACTGGGACAGACCTCTGGAAACACCATATATTTT.

Only one count was recorded for this clone. The chain uses TRBV28 and TRBJ1-2; D ambiguous. CDR1 is MDHEN and CDR2 is SYDVKM in the germline V gene. The CDR3 runs to 13 residues. V shed 3 bases and J shed 8 bases, with 13 bases lying between them. CDR3 region: CASSFLATRGYTF. The CDR3 nucleotides are TGTGCCAGCAGTTTTCTGGCGACTCGAGGCTACACCTTC.

The chain uses TRBV25-1 and TRBJ2-2; D gene ambiguous. V was pared by 5 bases and J by 3 bases, with 13 bases between. The CDR3 extends over 15 amino acids. Germline values: CDR1 MGHDK, CDR2 SYGVNS. CDR3 sequence: CASSPRPEDTGELFF. CDR3 nucleotides: TGTGCCAGCAGTCCTCGACCAGAGGACACCGGGGAGCTGTTTTTT. Complete variable domain (other parts from reference TRBV25-1 and TRBJ2-2): EADIYQTPRYLVIGTGKKITLECSQTMGHDKMYWYQQDPGMELHLIHYSYGVNSTEKGDLSSESTVSRIRTEHFPLTLESARPSHTSQYLCASSPRPEDTGELFFGEGSRLTVL.

The chain employs TRBV9 and TRBJ2-5; 8 bases fit TRBD2. Germline loops: CDR1 SGDLS, CDR2 YYNGEE. CDR3 length equals 16 residues. With V trimmed by 3 bases and J by 5 bases, 12 bases remained unmatched. This CDR3 reads CASSGGGSGAPETQYF. CDR3 sequence (DNA): TGTGCCAGCAGCGGTGGGGGTAGCGGGGCCCCGGAGACCCAGTACTTC.

This clone was recorded once. V and J are TRBV7-2 and TRBJ2-4; TRBD2 aligns across 11 bases. Germline assignment: CDR1 SGHTA and CDR2 FQGNSA. The CDR3 loop spans 17 amino acids. The J segment lost 6 bases and the V segment lost 0 bases, leaving 7 bases of the junction unmatched. CDR3 nucleotides: TGTGCCAGCAGCTTAGCGCTGGGTAGCGGGGGGGCAAACATTCAGTACTTC. Protein product: CASSLALGSGGANIQYF. The entire variable domain, with the rest obtained from reference TRBV7-2 and TRBJ2-4, is as follows: GAGVSQSPSNKVTEKGKDVELRCDPISGHTALYWYRQSLGQGLEFLIYFQGNSAPDKSGLPSDRFSAERTGGSVSTLTIQRTQQEDSAVYLCASSLALGSGGANIQYFGAGTRLSVL.

This clone was observed once. The chain uses TRBV11-2 and TRBJ2-5; TRBD2 matches 13 bases. V shed 2 bases, J shed 5 bases, and the junction held 2 bases outside the gene matches. Looked up from germline, CDR1 is SGHAT and CDR2 is FQNNGV. The length of the CDR3 is 15 residues. For the CDR3, the DNA is TGTGCCAGCAGCTTATTGACTAGCGGGAGGGAGACCCAGTACTTC. Encoded protein: CASSLLTSGRETQYF.

V is TRBV5-5 and J is TRBJ1-2; tentatively, D is TRBD1 (5 bases). Germline V lookup: CDR1 SGHKS, CDR2 YYEKEE (reference sequence). The V end was cut by 1 base, the J end by 3 bases, with 10 bases between. The CDR3 has 14 amino acids. CDR3 in DNA: TGTGCCAGCAGCTTGCGGTGGGGGGACTATGGCTACACCTTC. Its translation: CASSLRWGDYGYTF.

This clone was found once. The chain recombines TRBV5-1 with TRBJ2-5; maybe TRBD1 (5 bases). The CDR3 contains 15 residues. The germline V gene encodes CDR1 SGHRS and CDR2 YFSETQ. V was shortened by 0 bases and J by 1 base, with 10 bases between the two germline ends. CDR3 sequence (DNA): TGCGCCAGCAGCTTGGCCCTACAGGCCCAAGAGACCCAGTACTTC. Protein product: CASSLALQAQETQYF.

This clone showed up just a few times. The chain carries TRBV19 and TRBJ2-2; possible D gene TRBD2, 5 bases. The CDR3 extends over 13 amino acids. The germline V gene has CDR1 LNHDA and CDR2 SQIVND (reference sequence). V lost 3 bases and J lost 6, with 8 bases in between. The DNA of the CDR3 is TGTGCCAGTAGTATGGGGAGCCCCGGGGAGCTGTTTTTT. It translates to CASSMGSPGELFF.

The chain combines TRBV6-1 with TRBJ1-4; a possible D gene is TRBD1 (5 bases). Germline values: CDR1 MNHNS, CDR2 SASEGT. CDR3 length equals 15 residues. Trimming left V 2 bases short and J 5 bases short, with 12 bases between. The CDR3 DNA is TGTGCCAGCAGTGAACCAGGCGCAGGGAATGAAAAACTGTTTTTT. It codes for CASSEPGAGNEKLFF.

This chain links TRBV7-9 with TRBJ2-1; tentatively, D is TRBD1 (5 bases). The CDR3 covers 13 residues. Between the trimmed V and J ends, which lost 5 bases and 9 bases, there was a span of 14 bases. CDR1 is SEHNR, CDR2 FQNEAQ, per germline (reference sequence). CDR3 protein: CASSLMGQGEQFF. DNA of the CDR3: TGTGCCAGCAGCCTAATGGGGCAGGGTGAGCAGTTCTTC.

The CDR3 reads CASSPRTAKGNIQYF. The CDR3 DNA is TGTGCCAGCAGCCCTAGGACTGCGAAGGGAAACATTCAGTACTTC. The V and J genes are TRBV7-9 and TRBJ2-4, with a weak D call TRBD2 (5 bases). V shed 5 bases and J shed 6 bases, with 17 bases lying between them. Germline values: CDR1 SEHNR, CDR2 FQNEAQ (reference sequence). The CDR3 runs 15 residues.

The chain has TRBV4-1 and TRBJ1-4; 9 bases agree with TRBD1. J lost 6 bases, V lost 0 bases, and 8 bases had no gene match. Germline V gene lookup returns CDR1 MGHRA and CDR2 YSYEKL. The CDR3 runs 17 residues. The CDR3 DNA follows: TGCGCCAGCAGCCAAGATTATATTAGGACAGGGGATGAAAAACTGTTTTTT. Translated: CASSQDYIRTGDEKLFF.

In this sample, this clone turned up once. The chain joins TRBV9 to TRBJ1-2; 8 bases agree with TRBD1. CDR1 is SGDLS and CDR2 is YYNGEE in the germline V gene. With 0 bases clipped from V and 7 bases from J, the junction kept 11 bases outside the gene matches. The CDR3 contains 16 residues. This chain's CDR3 is CASSVGVGQGASGYTF. CDR3 nucleotides: TGTGCCAGCAGCGTAGGGGTTGGGCAGGGGGCAAGTGGCTACACCTTC.